This T cell receptor (beta chain) appears in the sequencing data of a study of Graves' ophthalmopathy and Graves' hyperthyroidism (dated by TCRdb to the late 2010s). With regard to the full study: Hyperthyroidism was considered stable if no progression to ophthalmopathy occurred within 18 months of follow-up. To tell Graves' ophthalmopathy apart from Graves' hyperthyroidism, and to predict which patients would progress to ophthalmopathy, the study relied on TCR beta repertoire signatures. In total, approximately 140 blood samples were TCR-sequenced: 40 to 45 ophthalmopathy, roughly 77 hyperthyroidism and some 17 hyperthyroidism-to-ophthalmopathy patients. To explore V-J signatures that distinguish ophthalmopathy from hyperthyroidism, a discovery set of around 100 patients was enrolled, made up of 40 to 45 with ophthalmopathy and 55 to 65 with stable hyperthyroidism. For independent validation, a separate cohort was made up of 18 hyperthyroidism patients plus 17 patients who later progressed from hyperthyroidism to ophthalmopathy. In six or seven hyperthyroidism patients, the T-cell repertoires found in thyroid tissue were compared with those found in blood. Once sampling was done, hyperthyroidism patients were given methimazole at a starting dose of 30 mg daily, while ophthalmopathy patients were given high-dose intravenous methylprednisolone. What the authors observed across the whole study: Ophthalmopathy was separated from stable hyperthyroidism by the 13-signature model with roughly 88% sensitivity and roughly 82% specificity in cross-validation and with 80%/75% in the test set. In validation, the model predicted ophthalmopathy progression with 70.59% sensitivity and around 72% specificity; roughly 12 predicted patients were CT-confirmed with GO in a median of 6.5 months. Most expanded thyroid clonotypes with frequency above 0.001 were also detected in blood, suggesting blood repertoires may reflect the thyroid immune response. No statistical method was used to predetermine the sample size, and group allocation was not hidden from the investigators.

This clonotype was seen ten or more times. The antigen this receptor binds is unknown. Base qualities are missing; no much larger clone stands one base away. TCR beta CDR3 regions were amplified from RNA transcripts for repertoire sequencing. A first-round RT-PCR used HTBI primers with the Qiagen OneStep RT-PCR kit, followed by a second-round multiplex PCR, size selection and purification. Libraries were sequenced on an Illumina HiSeq2000 using paired-end 100 bp reads. Per the authors' processing: Reads were processed with SOAPnuke, discarding reads with adapters, uncalled bases, mean Phred below 15, or no exact constant-primer or identifier match. COPE v1.2.5 was used to merge the high-quality paired reads. Unique nucleotide sequences were defined as clonotypes and aligned to IMGT TRB V, D and J references using MiTCR v1.1. Only V-J combinations with frequency above 0.0001 were analysed, covering about 99% of repertoires. For each V-J combination, a TCR clonal expansion and chaos score was defined as the ratio of F50 clonal expansion to chaos observed in the TCRdist matrix. Features were reduced by Welch's t-statistics and random forest to approximately 13 V-J combinations, which fed a naive Bayes classifier. The similarity between thyroid and blood repertoires was quantified using the Morisita-Horn index. TCRdb reworked the public reads: Q25 trimming with fastp, MiXCR clone assembly, productive beta chains retained. Identical CDR3 protein sequences are pooled into one entry, listed with their most common genes and DNA. These V and J calls derive from TCRdb rather than the authors' analysis. Across this sample there are 900,000 to 1,200,000 distinct CDR3 sequences, with around a third seen only once. Jointly, the top ten make up approximately 10% of the sample.

The CDR3 starts with the cysteine, ends with the phenylalanine, and has 13 residues. Only the CDR3 DNA is retained, 39 bases long and in frame from the first base. From the germline V gene, CDR1 is KGHDR and CDR2 is SFDVKD. The junction shows trimming of 4 bases on V and 4 bases on J, plus 9 bases between the germline ends. The hyperthyroidism patients were 18 to 65 years old and newly diagnosed, with a disease duration of less than 2 months. Patients were excluded if they had other autoimmune diseases, uncontrolled infections, pregnancy or lactation. Clinical symptoms, serum thyroxine, TRAb, thyroid ultrasound and orbital computed tomography formed the basis of the diagnosis. Trizol reagent was used to extract the total RNA, and its quality was then checked on an Agilent 2100 Bioanalyzer.

Material: peripheral blood or thyroid tissue (not recorded which). The chain couples TRBV24-1 to TRBJ2-5; the D gene identity is not certain. This receptor was taken from an adult man with Graves' hyperthyroidism. The CDR3 protein sequence reads: CATSETPRETQYF. The nucleotide sequence reads TGTGCCACCAGTGAGACCCCCAGAGAGACCCAGTACTTC.